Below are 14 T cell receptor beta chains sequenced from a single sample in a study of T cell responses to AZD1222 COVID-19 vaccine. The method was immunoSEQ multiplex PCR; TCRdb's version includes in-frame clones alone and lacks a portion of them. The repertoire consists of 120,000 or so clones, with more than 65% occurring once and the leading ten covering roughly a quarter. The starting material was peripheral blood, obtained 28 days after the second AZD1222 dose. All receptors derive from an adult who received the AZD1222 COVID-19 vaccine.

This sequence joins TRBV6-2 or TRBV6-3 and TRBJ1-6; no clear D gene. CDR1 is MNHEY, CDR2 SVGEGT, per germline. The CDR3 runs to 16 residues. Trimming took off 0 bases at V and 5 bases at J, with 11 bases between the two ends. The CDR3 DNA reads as TGTGCCAGCAGTTACTCTCGAGAGGGCGATAATTCACCCCTCCACTTT. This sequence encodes CASSYSREGDNSPLHF.

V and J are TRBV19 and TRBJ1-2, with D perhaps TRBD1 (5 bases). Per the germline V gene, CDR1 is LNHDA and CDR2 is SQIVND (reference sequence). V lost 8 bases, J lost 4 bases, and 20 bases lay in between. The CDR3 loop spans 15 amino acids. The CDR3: CASLPGPGHGYGYTF. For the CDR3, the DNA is TGTGCCAGTCTACCAGGGCCAGGGCATGGCTATGGCTACACCTTC.

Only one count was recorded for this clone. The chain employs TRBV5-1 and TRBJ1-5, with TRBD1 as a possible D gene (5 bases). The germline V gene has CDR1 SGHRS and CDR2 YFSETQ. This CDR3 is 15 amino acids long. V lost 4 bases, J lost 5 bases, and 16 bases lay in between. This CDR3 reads CASSPGPGLDQPQHF. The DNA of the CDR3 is TGCGCCAGCAGCCCAGGACCGGGGCTGGATCAGCCCCAGCATTTT.

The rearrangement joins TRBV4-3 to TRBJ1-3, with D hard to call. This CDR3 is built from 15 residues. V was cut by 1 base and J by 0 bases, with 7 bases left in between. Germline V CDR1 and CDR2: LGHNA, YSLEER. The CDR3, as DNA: TGCGCCAGCAGCCAAGGTACAGTCTCTGGAAACACCATATATTTT. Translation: CASSQGTVSGNTIYF.

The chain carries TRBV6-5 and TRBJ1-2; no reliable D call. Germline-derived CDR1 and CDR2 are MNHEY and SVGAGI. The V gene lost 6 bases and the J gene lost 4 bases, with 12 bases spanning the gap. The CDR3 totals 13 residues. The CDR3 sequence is CASRTGTLYGYTF. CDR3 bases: TGTGCCAGCAGAACGGGTACCCTCTATGGCTACACCTTC.

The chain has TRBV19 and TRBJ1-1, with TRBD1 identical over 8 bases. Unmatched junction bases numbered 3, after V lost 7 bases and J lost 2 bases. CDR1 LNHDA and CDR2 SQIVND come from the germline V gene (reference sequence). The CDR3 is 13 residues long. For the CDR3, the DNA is TGTGCCAGTAAGGACAGGGATAACACTGAAGCTTTCTTT. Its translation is CASKDRDNTEAFF.

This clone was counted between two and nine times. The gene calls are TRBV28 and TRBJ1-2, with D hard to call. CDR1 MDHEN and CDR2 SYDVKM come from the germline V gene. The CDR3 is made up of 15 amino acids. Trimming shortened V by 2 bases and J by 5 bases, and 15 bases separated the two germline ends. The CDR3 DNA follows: TGTGCCAGCAGTTTACCCGCACTTCGGCAATATGGCTACACCTTC. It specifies CASSLPALRQYGYTF.

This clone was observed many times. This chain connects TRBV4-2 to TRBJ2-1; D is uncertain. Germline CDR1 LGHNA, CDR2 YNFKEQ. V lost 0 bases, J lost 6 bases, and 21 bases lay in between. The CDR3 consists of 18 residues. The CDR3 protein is CASSQDYAVGYTSNEQFF. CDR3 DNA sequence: TGTGCCAGCAGCCAAGATTATGCAGTTGGCTACACGAGCAATGAGCAGTTCTTC.

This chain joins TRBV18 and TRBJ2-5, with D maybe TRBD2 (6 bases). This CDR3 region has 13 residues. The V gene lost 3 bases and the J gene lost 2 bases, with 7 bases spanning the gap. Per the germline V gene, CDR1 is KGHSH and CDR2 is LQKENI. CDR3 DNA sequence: TGTGCCAGCTCACCCGGGAGACAAGAGACCCAGTACTTC. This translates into CASSPGRQETQYF. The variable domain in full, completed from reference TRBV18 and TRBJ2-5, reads NAGVMQNPRHLVRRRGQEARLRCSPMKGHSHVYWYRQLPEEGLKFMVYLQKENIIDESGMPKERFSAEFPKEGPSILRIQQVVRGDSAAYFCASSPGRQETQYFGPGTRLLVL.

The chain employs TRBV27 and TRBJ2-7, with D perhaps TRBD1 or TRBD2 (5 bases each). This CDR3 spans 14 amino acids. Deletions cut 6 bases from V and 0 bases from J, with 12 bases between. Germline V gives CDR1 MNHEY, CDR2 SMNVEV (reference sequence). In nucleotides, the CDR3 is TGTGCCAGCAGGAGGGGATCTGACTCCTACGAGCAGTACTTC. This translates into CASRRGSDSYEQYF.

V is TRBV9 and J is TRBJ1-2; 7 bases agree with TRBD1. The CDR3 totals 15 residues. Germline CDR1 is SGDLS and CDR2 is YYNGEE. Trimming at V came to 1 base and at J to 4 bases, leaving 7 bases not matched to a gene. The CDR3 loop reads CASSVQGEGGYGYTF. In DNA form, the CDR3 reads TGTGCCAGCAGCGTACAGGGGGAGGGCGGCTATGGCTACACCTTC.

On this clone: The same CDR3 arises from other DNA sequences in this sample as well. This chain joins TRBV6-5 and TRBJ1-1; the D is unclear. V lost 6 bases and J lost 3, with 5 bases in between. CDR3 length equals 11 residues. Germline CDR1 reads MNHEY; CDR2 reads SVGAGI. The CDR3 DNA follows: TGTGCCAGCAGCCGGGACACTGAAGCTTTCTTT. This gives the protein CASSRDTEAFF.

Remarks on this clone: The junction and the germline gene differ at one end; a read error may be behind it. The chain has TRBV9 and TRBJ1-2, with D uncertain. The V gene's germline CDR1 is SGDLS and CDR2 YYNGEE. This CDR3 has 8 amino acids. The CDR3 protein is CASKGILF. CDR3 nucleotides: TGTGCCAGCAAAGGGATTCTCTTC.

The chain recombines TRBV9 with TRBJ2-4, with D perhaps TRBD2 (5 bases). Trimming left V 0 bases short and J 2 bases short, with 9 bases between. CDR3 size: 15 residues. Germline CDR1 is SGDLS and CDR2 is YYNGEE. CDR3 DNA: TGTGCCAGCAGCGTAGCGGGGAGCCCCAAAAACATTCAGTACTTC. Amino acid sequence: CASSVAGSPKNIQYF.